The 20 T cell receptor beta chains in this list originate from one sample, sequenced in a study of metastatic and nonmetastatic thyroid tumors. TCRdb re-called the PCR reads with MiXCR. The data hold about 92,000 clones, with approximately 15% observed a single time. Each patient came to thyroid surgery without any prior treatment (of any kind). Sequencing was performed on blood. All receptors derive from a female donor with papillary thyroid cancer or a benign thyroid nodule (not recorded which). Some clones in this sample may be carry-over from other donors' samples.

Remarks on this clone: A much larger clone is a single base away; this may be a read error. At the DNA level, this CDR3 is encoded by other sequences in the same sample as well. The chain employs TRBV29-1 and TRBJ2-7, with 8 nucleotides matching TRBD1. The ends lost 0 bases at V and 3 bases at J; junction bases unmatched: 16. This CDR3 has 18 residues. Looked up from germline, CDR1 is SQVTM and CDR2 is ANQGSEA. CDR3 DNA: TGCAGCGTTGAAGACAGGGGGCCTGCGGGTGCCCGCAGCTACGAGCAGTACTTC. Translating it yields CSVEDRGPAGARSYEQYF.

This clone was seen only once. This sequence may be a read error, since a much larger clone differs from it by one base. V usage is TRBV4-1 and J usage is TRBJ2-1, with unresolved D. The CDR3 extends over 14 amino acids. CDR1 and CDR2 from the germline V gene are MGHRA and YSYEKL. This CDR3 is CASSQESWVNEQFF. CDR3 bases: TGCGCCAGCAGCCAAGAAAGCTGGGTGAATGAACAGTTCTTC.

This clone occurred many times. The gene calls are TRBV11-1 and TRBJ2-1, with D possibly TRBD2 on 6 matching bases. V lost 5 bases, J lost 3 bases, and 20 bases lay in between. The germline V gene has CDR1 SGHAT and CDR2 FQDESV (reference sequence). The CDR3 runs to 17 residues. The CDR3 coding sequence is TGTGCCAGCAGCCCGGGGGACCGGCGTGACCTCTACAATGAGCAGTTCTTC. It is translated as CASSPGDRRDLYNEQFF. Supplemented by reference TRBV11-1 and TRBJ2-1, the full variable domain reads EAEVAQSPRYKITEKSQAVAFWCDPISGHATLYWYRQILGQGPELLVQFQDESVVDDSQLPKDRFSAERLKGVDSTLKIQPAELGDSAMYLCASSPGDRRDLYNEQFFGPGTRLTVL.

This clone was counted ten times or more. The genes are TRBV4-2 and TRBJ2-5; the match to TRBD2 covers 7 bases. The ends lost 0 bases at V and 6 bases at J; junction bases unmatched: 13. Germline V gene data show CDR1 as LGHNA and CDR2 as YNFKEQ. The CDR3 consists of 17 residues. The CDR3 DNA is TGTGCCAGCAGCCAAGATGGGCCCGGGGAGGGGTCCAAGACCCAGTACTTC. Translation: CASSQDGPGEGSKTQYF.

With regard to this clone: A junction boundary mismatches the germline segment, possibly from a read error. The chain employs TRBV27 and TRBJ1-5, with 7 bases matching TRBD1. Germline lookup yields CDR1 MNHEY and CDR2 SMNVEV (reference sequence). CDR3 size: 13 residues. Here the CDR3 reads CASIRDSLQPHHF. In DNA form, the CDR3 reads TGTGCCAGCATCCGGGACAGCTTACAGCCCCACCATTTT.

The chain links TRBV12-3 or TRBV12-4 to TRBJ1-4, with unresolved D. V was pared by 6 bases and J by 8 bases, with 13 bases between. The CDR3 is 13 amino acids. DNA of the CDR3: TGTGCCAGCAGATATGGGTTGCAGGAAAAACTGTTTTTT. It specifies CASRYGLQEKLFF.

This clone was recorded many times. The chain is built from TRBV28 and TRBJ1-2; tentatively, D is TRBD1 (6 bases). This CDR3 region has 13 residues. V shed 6 bases and J shed 4 bases, with 12 bases lying between them. Germline CDR1 and CDR2: MDHEN and SYDVKM. The CDR3 loop reads CASSNRDGYGYTF. The CDR3 coding sequence is TGTGCCAGCAGCAACAGGGACGGCTATGGCTACACCTTC.

This clone was counted between two and nine times. This may be a read error: a much more frequent sequence differs by one nucleotide. This chain joins TRBV15 and TRBJ2-5; 9 nucleotides line up with TRBD1. CDR1 and CDR2 (germline): LNHNV, YYDKDF (reference sequence). CDR3 size: 14 residues. V trimming: 6 bases; J trimming: 5 bases; junction bases outside the gene matches: 7. CDR3 sequence: CATRLTGGRETQYF. CDR3 DNA: TGTGCCACCAGACTGACAGGGGGTCGGGAGACCCAGTACTTC.

This clone was seen many times. The chain carries TRBV29-1 and TRBJ1-3; D remains unclear. Germline V gene lookup returns CDR1 SQVTM and CDR2 ANQGSEA. V was shortened by 2 bases and J by 0 bases, with 5 bases between the two germline ends. The CDR3 has 13 amino acids. CDR3 region: CSVEFASGNTIYF. The CDR3 region has the DNA TGCAGCGTTGAATTCGCCTCTGGAAACACCATATATTTT.

This clone was observed at least ten times. The sample holds other DNA sequences that translate to the same CDR3. The J gene is TRBJ1-4, the V gene TRBV9; D remains ambiguous. Germline values: CDR1 SGDLS, CDR2 YYNGEE. This CDR3 has 14 residues. Trimming took 4 bases from V and 4 from J, leaving 11 bases between them. CDR3 amino acids: CASSPYGSNEKLFF. CDR3 in DNA: TGTGCCAGCAGCCCTTACGGGAGTAATGAAAAACTGTTTTTT.

In regard to this clone: This sequence may be a read error, since a much larger clone differs from it by one base. This chain connects TRBV7-2 to TRBJ2-3; D may be TRBD1 (5 bases). This CDR3 comprises 14 residues. Germline V gene data show CDR1 as SGHTA and CDR2 as FQGNSA. The CDR3 DNA follows: TGTGCCAGCAGCTTATCCCAAAGCACAGGTACGCAGTATTTT. Protein: CASSLSQSTGTQYF.

The chain recombines TRBV6-2 or TRBV6-3 with TRBJ2-5; D is possibly TRBD1 (6 bases). There are 15 residues in the CDR3. V was shortened by 2 bases and J by 7 bases, with 17 bases between the two germline ends. CDR1 and CDR2 from the germline V gene are MNHEY and SVGEGT. The CDR3 coding sequence is TGTGCCAGCAGTTACGGGTACAGGGAAGTAGGGACCCAGTACTTC. This gives the protein CASSYGYREVGTQYF.

This clone was found many times. The rearrangement uses TRBV10-3 and TRBJ2-1, with TRBD1 matching over 8 bases. The V and J ends lost 8 bases and 4 bases, in that order; junction bases with no gene match: 7. Per the germline V gene, CDR1 is ENHRY and CDR2 is SYGVKD. The CDR3 consists of 14 residues. CDR3 nucleotides: TGTGCCATCGCCACGGGACAGGTATACAATGAGCAGTTCTTC. The encoded protein is CAIATGQVYNEQFF.

This clone came up many times. This chain uses TRBV6-2 or TRBV6-3 with TRBJ2-2, with D possibly matching TRBD1 (6 bases). V was clipped by 6 bases and J by 4 bases, with 18 bases between them. The length of the CDR3 is 16 residues. CDR1 is MNHEY and CDR2 is SVGEGT in the germline V gene. CDR3 region: CASSNRPGAGTGELFF. For the CDR3, the DNA is TGTGCCAGCAGCAACCGCCCAGGGGCGGGCACCGGGGAGCTGTTTTTT.

J is TRBJ1-2 and V is TRBV9; 8 bases are shared with TRBD1. The CDR3 is 16 amino acids. Looked up from germline, CDR1 is SGDLS and CDR2 is YYNGEE. V was pared by 3 bases and J by 1 base, with 8 bases of the junction left unmatched. CDR3 sequence (DNA): TGTGCCAGCAGCGCCCACCGGGACAGGAATAACTATGGCTACACCTTC. Translation gives CASSAHRDRNNYGYTF.

About this clone: With a much larger clone just one base away, this may be a read error. This rearrangement joins TRBV4-1 to TRBJ2-7, with unresolved D. Trimming stripped 1 base from V and 0 bases from J, with 10 bases between. Germline CDR1 is MGHRA and CDR2 is YSYEKL. This CDR3 contains 15 residues. The CDR3, as DNA: TGCGCCAGCAGCCAAGTAATCTCAGTCTCCTACGAGCAGTACTTC. Amino acids: CASSQVISVSYEQYF.

This chain uses TRBV19 with TRBJ2-3; no reliable D call. Per the germline V gene, CDR1 is LNHDA and CDR2 is SQIVND (reference sequence). The CDR3 length is 17 residues. The ends were cut back, 3 bases at V and 14 bases at J, with 30 bases in the middle. This CDR3 is CASSILGPSSARNARYF. As DNA, the CDR3 is TGTGCCAGTAGTATCCTGGGCCCTTCTTCCGCGAGGAATGCGCGGTATTTT.

This clone was detected many times. This sequence joins TRBV12-3 or TRBV12-4 and TRBJ2-2, with D perhaps matching TRBD1 (6 bases). The CDR3 spans 14 residues. With 5 bases removed from V and 1 base from J, the gap between germline ends came to 8 bases. The CDR3 nucleotides are TGTGCCAGCAGTGACAGGAGGAACACCGGGGAGCTGTTTTTT. This encodes CASSDRRNTGELFF.

Worth noting for this clone: A clone one base away is much larger, so this may be a read error. The rearrangement links TRBV20-1 to TRBJ2-3; D possibly matches TRBD1 or TRBD2 (7 bases each). The CDR3 loop spans 15 amino acids. Trimming took off 6 bases at V and 0 bases at J, with 16 bases between the two ends. The germline V gene has CDR1 DFQATT and CDR2 SNEGSKA (reference sequence). CDR3 nucleotide sequence: TGCAGTGCGCCCAGGGGGGGACGTAGCACAGATACGCAGTATTTT. Amino acid sequence: CSAPRGGRSTDTQYF.

This sequence joins TRBV5-1 and TRBJ2-1, with TRBD2 matching over 8 bases. The junction had 3 bases not matched to a gene; V was cut back by 0 bases and J by 7 bases. The CDR3 runs to 14 residues. The germline V gene has CDR1 SGHRS and CDR2 YFSETQ. The CDR3 here is CASSLAGGANEQFF. The CDR3 DNA sequence: TGCGCCAGCAGCTTGGCGGGAGGGGCGAATGAGCAGTTCTTC.